These 11 T cell receptor beta chains came from one sample sequenced in a study of cytomegalovirus exposure and HLA in healthy donors. A multiplex PCR was run with 60 Vbeta primers and 13 Jbeta primers. Method: immunoSEQ multiplex PCR; TCRdb's copy keeps in-frame clones and lacks some. Altogether a few hundred thousand clones are present, over 90% being singletons, with the ten largest covering around 1.7%. Source material: PBMCs. The receptors shown here come from a girl aged 2-10 years in good health and CMV-seronegative.

This clone appeared a single time. The chain is built from TRBV23-1 and TRBJ1-6, with 7 positions matching TRBD1. TRBV23-1 is an ORF for which the function is uncertain. The length of the CDR3 is 20 residues. With 0 bases clipped from V and 1 base from J, the junction kept 12 bases outside the gene matches. CDR3 nucleotides: TGCGCCAGCAGTCAATCGCCGGACCCGACAGGGATGTCCTATAATTCACCCCTCCACTTT. This translates into CASSQSPDPTGMSYNSPLHF.

The chain carries TRBV5-6 and TRBJ2-3; 8 nucleotides match TRBD1. J lost 6 bases, V lost 2 bases, and 2 bases had no gene match. Germline values: CDR1 SGHDT, CDR2 YYEEEE. The CDR3 has 13 residues. The CDR3 DNA follows: TGTGCCAGCAGCTTCCGGGACAGGGATACGCAGTATTTT. As protein: CASSFRDRDTQYF.

V usage is TRBV5-6 and J usage is TRBJ2-1; the match to TRBD2 covers 11 bases. Germline assignment: CDR1 SGHDT and CDR2 YYEEEE. The CDR3 runs 15 residues. V was pared by 0 bases and J by 8 bases, with 4 bases of the junction left unmatched. This chain's CDR3 is CASSLEASGGHEQFF. The CDR3 nucleotides are TGTGCCAGCAGCTTGGAGGCTAGCGGGGGGCATGAGCAGTTCTTC.

With respect to this clone: One end of the junction is discordant with germline, which a read error may explain. This chain connects TRBV7-9 to TRBJ2-1; a weak D match, TRBD1 (7 bases). CDR3 length equals 15 residues. The germline V gene has CDR1 SEHNR and CDR2 FQNEAQ (reference sequence). The CDR3 DNA is TGTTCCAGCAGCCGGCGGGACAGCTCCTACAATGAGCAGTTCTTC. The encoded protein is CSSSRRDSSYNEQFF.

The chain recombines TRBV7-9 with TRBJ1-5; 10 positions match TRBD1. Germline-derived CDR1 and CDR2 are SEHNR and FQNEAQ (reference sequence). V gave up 1 base and J gave up 3 bases; unmatched junction bases: 0. The CDR3 totals 15 residues. DNA for the CDR3: TGTGCCAGCAGCTTAGGACAGGGGGCCAATCAGCCCCAGCATTTT. Its translation is CASSLGQGANQPQHF.

The chain employs TRBV5-8 and TRBJ1-4, with D possibly TRBD1 on 5 matching bases. This CDR3 has 15 amino acids. V lost 6 bases and J 7 bases, leaving 19 bases between the germline ends. CDR1 and CDR2 (germline): SGHTS, YDEGEE. CDR3 in DNA: TGTGCCAGCAACACCGCCCGGGACTCCGGTGAAAAACTGTTTTTT. Translating gives CASNTARDSGEKLFF. The full variable domain, with the rest looked up from reference TRBV5-8 and TRBJ1-4, is EAGVTQSPTHLIKTRGQQATLRCSPISGHTSVYWYQQALGLGLQFLLWYDEGEERNRGNFPPRFSGRQFPNYSSELNVNALELEDSALYLCASNTARDSGEKLFFGSGTQLSVL.

This sequence joins TRBV7-9 and TRBJ1-2; TRBD1 might be the D (5 bases). The ends were cut back, 2 bases at V and 2 bases at J, with 18 bases in the middle. Germline CDR1 SEHNR, CDR2 FQNEAQ (reference sequence). There are 17 residues in the CDR3. The CDR3 DNA reads TGTGCCAGCAGCTTAAGGGCAGGGAGGACGGCGAACTATGGCTACACCTTC. It specifies CASSLRAGRTANYGYTF.

The V and J genes are TRBV19 and TRBJ2-1; D possibly corresponds to TRBD2 (6 bases). Deletions cut 7 bases from V and 1 base from J, with 14 bases between. The CDR3 extends over 15 amino acids. The germline CDR1 and CDR2 sequences are LNHDA and SQIVND (reference sequence). CDR3: CASKIPGESYNEQFF. The CDR3 DNA reads TGTGCCAGTAAGATCCCGGGGGAATCCTACAATGAGCAGTTCTTC.

This clone was detected a few times. The chain uses TRBV6-5 and TRBJ1-1; D is unresolved. Germline V gene sequence: CDR1 MNHEY, CDR2 SVGAGI. Trimming took off 6 bases at V and 10 bases at J, with 18 bases between the two ends. The CDR3 is made up of 13 amino acids. The CDR3 coding sequence is TGTGCCAGCAGACCACGCGCCCAGGTAGGAGCTTTCTTT. Protein product: CASRPRAQVGAFF.

As for this clone: The same CDR3 arises from other DNA sequences in this sample as well. V and J are TRBV6-6 and TRBJ2-7; 7 nucleotides agree with TRBD2. V lost 5 bases and J lost 2; bases outside the gene matches: 6. Germline loops: CDR1 MNHNY, CDR2 SVGAGI (reference sequence). This CDR3 is built from 14 residues. The CDR3 is CASSGGDYPYEQYF. CDR3 sequence (DNA): TGTGCCAGCAGTGGGGGGGACTATCCCTACGAGCAGTACTTC.

V usage is TRBV11-2 and J usage is TRBJ1-1, with 9 bases identical to TRBD1. The junction had 3 bases not matched to a gene; V was cut back by 3 bases and J by 4 bases. This CDR3 has 14 residues. In germline, CDR1 is SGHAT, CDR2 FQNNGV. The CDR3 bases are TGTGCCAGCAGCTTGACAGGGGGGATCACTGAAGCTTTCTTT. Translation: CASSLTGGITEAFF.